This T cell receptor (beta chain) appears in the sequencing data of a study of T cell responses to AZD1222 COVID-19 vaccine. Germline V lookup: CDR1 SGHNT, CDR2 YYREEE (reference sequence). CDR3 length: 15 amino acids. Trimming at V came to 4 bases and at J to 3 bases, leaving 6 bases not matched to a gene. Clones were sequenced by immunoSEQ multiplex PCR, and TCRdb holds only the in-frame ones, with some missing. The sample has about 55,000 clones, approximately 90% seen once. The gene calls are TRBV5-4 and TRBJ2-7, with TRBD1 identical over 11 bases. Sequenced material: peripheral blood, taken on day 0 of AZD1222 vaccination. The clonotype comes from an adult in good health. CDR3 residues: CASSPKGQGVYEQYF. CDR3 nucleotide sequence: TGTGCCAGCAGCCCCAAGGGACAGGGGGTCTACGAGCAGTACTTC.